These T cell receptor beta chains were read from a single sample in a study of technical replicates of blood from a handful of donors. Clones were sequenced by immunoSEQ multiplex PCR, and TCRdb holds only the in-frame ones, with some missing. There are approximately 70,000 clones in the sample; 91% occur only once, and roughly 0.38% lies in the top ten. Input material: T cells isolated from PBMCs. The origin of the receptors is a human donor in good health. Some clones in this sample may be carry-over from other donors' samples. CDR3s include the opening cysteine and the closing phenylalanine or tryptophan. The D gene is left open where the match is weak. Part of the rows lack a size; the others show once, few, many or a class for expanded clones.

j_call | v_call | d_call | clone_size | cdr3_aa | cdr3_nt
TRBJ1-2 | TRBV5-5 | TRBD1 | NA | CASSSTGANYGYTF | TGTGCCAGCAGCTCTACAGGGGCTAACTATGGCTACACCTTC
TRBJ2-3 | TRBV7-2 | TRBD2 | NA | CASSPRRSGRADTQYF | TGTGCCAGCAGCCCCCGGAGGAGCGGGAGAGCAGATACGCAGTATTTT
TRBJ1-4 | TRBV6-5 | TRBD1 | few | CATRDRGTTNEKLFF | TGTGCCACCCGGGACAGGGGAACGACTAATGAAAAACTGTTTTTT
TRBJ1-5 | TRBV5-6 | NA | NA | CASSFRDNGFNQPQHF | TGTGCCAGCAGCTTTCGGGACAACGGTTTCAATCAGCCCCAGCATTTT
TRBJ2-2 | TRBV7-6 | TRBD1 | NA | CASSVQGGAGELFF | TGTGCCAGCAGTGTACAGGGGGGTGCCGGGGAGCTGTTTTTT
TRBJ1-1 | TRBV23-1 | NA | once | CASINLGGPIEAFF | TGCGCCAGCATTAACCTGGGGGGTCCTATTGAAGCTTTCTTT
TRBJ2-1 | TRBV7-9 | TRBD2 | NA | CASSFVRLASYNEQFF | TGTGCCAGCAGCTTTGTTAGACTAGCATCCTACAATGAGCAGTTCTTC
TRBJ2-7 | TRBV2 | NA | NA | CASSEYGYEQYF | TGTGCCAGCAGTGAATACGGGTACGAGCAGTACTTC
TRBJ2-7 | TRBV6-6 | NA | once | CASSQYREGEQYF | TGTGCCAGCAGCCAATACAGAGAAGGCGAGCAGTACTTC
TRBJ1-2 | TRBV29-1 | TRBD1 | few | CSVEVGQGADYGYTF | TGCAGCGTTGAAGTTGGACAGGGGGCCGACTATGGCTACACCTTC